The next 16 T cell receptor beta chains were all read from a single sample in a study (dated by TCRdb to the mid-2010s). Tregs were isolated as CD4+CD25+CD127-/low cells. Receptors were amplified or captured by 5' RACE. The sample was run on an Illumina MiSeq. TCRdb passed the public sequencing reads through fastp at Q25 and MiXCR, retaining productive beta sequences. Entries that share a CDR3 protein sequence are merged under the most common genes and DNA. The sample table holds over 10,000 distinct CDR3 sequences, of which about 51% were seen once. Approximately 12% of the sample is taken by the ten largest. The material sequenced was tumor-infiltrating Tregs sorted from the breast tumor. These receptors were obtained from a female donor with breast cancer.

This clonotype was detected a few times. The genes are TRBV9 and TRBJ2-2; tentative D call: TRBD1 (5 bases). The V end was cut by 3 bases, the J end by 4 bases, with 16 bases between. The CDR3 has 16 residues. Germline V gene data show CDR1 as SGDLS and CDR2 as YYNGEE. DNA for the CDR3: TGTGCCAGCAGCGATAATCAGGGTGACAGCACCGGGGAGCTGTTTTTT. It encodes CASSDNQGDSTGELFF.

This rearrangement joins TRBV6-5 to TRBJ2-1; maybe TRBD1 (5 bases). Trimming pared 2 bases from V and 4 bases from J, leaving 12 bases between. The CDR3 extends over 15 amino acids. Germline CDR1 MNHEY, CDR2 SVGAGI. CDR3 sequence (DNA): TGTGCCAGCAGTTACGGTACAGGCCTTTACAATGAGCAGTTCTTC. Its protein product is CASSYGTGLYNEQFF.

This chain uses TRBV20-1 with TRBJ2-1; 10 bases are shared with TRBD2. Germline assignment: CDR1 DFQATT and CDR2 SNEGSKA (reference sequence). Trimming took 3 bases from V and 8 from J; bases not matched to a gene: 7. The CDR3 runs to 14 residues. CDR3 loop: CSASETSGWDEQFF. CDR3 DNA sequence: TGCAGTGCTAGTGAGACTAGCGGGTGGGATGAGCAGTTCTTC.

The chain is built from TRBV28 and TRBJ2-3; D gene ambiguous. The V and J ends lost 5 bases and 3 bases respectively, with 18 bases between them. Germline CDR1 is MDHEN and CDR2 is SYDVKM. The CDR3 contains 16 residues. CDR3 region: CASSLRSGLKTDTQYF. The CDR3 coding sequence is TGTGCCAGCAGTCTCCGGTCGGGCTTGAAAACAGATACGCAGTATTTT.

This clonotype showed up just a few times. V usage is TRBV4-3 and J usage is TRBJ2-1, with a possible D match to TRBD1 (6 bases). The CDR3 loop spans 15 amino acids. V lost 4 bases and J lost 4, with 14 bases in between. Germline values: CDR1 LGHNA, CDR2 YSLEER. CDR3 loop: CASSRNRAGYNEQFF. The CDR3 region has the DNA TGCGCCAGCAGCCGTAACAGGGCAGGGTACAATGAGCAGTTCTTC.

V usage is TRBV20-1 and J usage is TRBJ2-3; D is unclear. Germline V gene sequence: CDR1 DFQATT, CDR2 SNEGSKA (reference sequence). Trimming took 7 bases from V and 2 from J, leaving 13 bases between them. This CDR3 region has 13 residues. CDR3 sequence: CSGLKTTTDTQYF. The CDR3 coding sequence is TGCAGTGGCCTTAAGACAACCACAGATACGCAGTATTTT.

The chain couples TRBV9 to TRBJ2-1; 7 bases fit TRBD1. V was pared by 3 bases and J by 4 bases, with 16 bases of the junction left unmatched. This CDR3 is built from 18 residues. From germline, CDR1 is SGDLS and CDR2 YYNGEE. The CDR3, as DNA: TGTGCCAGCAGCGCTGGGACAGATCCCCTAGGCCGATACAATGAGCAGTTCTTC. Translation gives CASSAGTDPLGRYNEQFF.

This clonotype was counted a single time. This rearrangement joins TRBV6-2 or TRBV6-3 to TRBJ1-5; no firm D call. The CDR3 is made up of 16 amino acids. V lost 6 bases to trimming and J lost 0 bases, with 15 bases between them. Looked up from germline, CDR1 is MNHEY and CDR2 is SVGEGT. The CDR3 region has the DNA TGTGCCAGCAGCACCTCAAAATTTTATAGCAATCAGCCCCAGCATTTT. It translates to CASSTSKFYSNQPQHF.

Of note for this clonotype: A read error may account for a junction end that differs from germline. The rearrangement joins TRBV7-2 to TRBJ1-2; D may be TRBD1 (5 bases). The CDR3 runs to 14 residues. In germline, CDR1 is SGHTA, CDR2 FQGNSA. Here the CDR3 reads CACSSGARRYGYTF. The CDR3 region has the DNA TGTGCCTGCAGCTCCGGGGCACGCCGCTATGGCTACACCTTC.

The chain employs TRBV6-5 and TRBJ2-5; no definite D call. The V gene's germline CDR1 is MNHEY and CDR2 SVGAGI. This CDR3 has 13 residues. V lost 2 bases and J 1 base, leaving 5 bases between the germline ends. CDR3 sequence reads: CASSYAAQETQYF. CDR3 in DNA: TGTGCCAGCAGTTACGCAGCCCAAGAGACCCAGTACTTC.

This chain uses TRBV7-2 with TRBJ2-3; TRBD1 matches at 8 bases. CDR1 and CDR2 from the germline V gene are SGHTA and FQGNSA. CDR3 length equals 15 residues. Trimming cost V 7 bases and J 4 bases; bases outside gene matches: 10. CDR3 bases: TGTGCCAGCAACCAAGGCAGGGGGCGCCCAGATACGCAGTATTTT. It codes for CASNQGRGRPDTQYF.

This clonotype was recorded a few times. The V and J genes are TRBV20-1 and TRBJ2-7; 10 bases match TRBD2. V trimming: 0 bases; J trimming: 3 bases; junction bases outside the gene matches: 11. The CDR3 runs 17 residues. CDR1 and CDR2 from the germline V gene are DFQATT and SNEGSKA (reference sequence). The CDR3 DNA is TGCAGTGCTAGAGACAAAACCGTAGCGGGAGGTTACTACGAGCAGTACTTC. Encoded protein: CSARDKTVAGGYYEQYF.

In this sample, this clonotype is medium-sized. V and J are TRBV12-3 or TRBV12-4 and TRBJ1-6, with TRBD1 as a possible D gene (5 bases). The ends were cut back, 5 bases at V and 10 bases at J, with 9 bases in the middle. This CDR3 is 12 amino acids long. The CDR3 sequence is CASSPRESPLHF. CDR3 bases: TGTGCCAGCAGTCCCAGGGAATCACCCCTCCACTTT.

The J gene is TRBJ1-4, the V gene TRBV7-2, with 7 bases identical to TRBD1. The CDR3 covers 15 residues. Germline V gene lookup returns CDR1 SGHTA and CDR2 FQGNSA. V was pared by 6 bases and J by 3 bases, with 7 bases of the junction left unmatched. The CDR3 is CASRRTGDPNEKLFF. The CDR3 DNA is TGTGCCAGCAGAAGAACAGGGGACCCTAATGAAAAACTGTTTTTT.

The chain employs TRBV4-1 and TRBJ2-1; 8 nucleotides agree with TRBD2. With V trimmed by 2 bases and J by 4 bases, 10 bases remained unmatched. The CDR3 loop spans 17 amino acids. Germline values: CDR1 MGHRA, CDR2 YSYEKL. The CDR3 reads CASSQRSIAGRYNEQFF. The CDR3 DNA reads as TGCGCCAGCAGCCAAAGGTCCATAGCGGGGAGATACAATGAGCAGTTCTTC.

This clonotype was detected only a few times. In nucleotides, the CDR3 is TGTGCCAGCACTAGGACTAGCGGGCTCCGCTCCTACAATGAGCAGTTCTTC. This translates into CASTRTSGLRSYNEQFF. The rearrangement joins TRBV12-3 or TRBV12-4 to TRBJ2-1; 11 nucleotides line up with TRBD2. This CDR3 region has 17 residues. J lost 0 bases, V lost 7 bases, and 8 bases had no gene match.